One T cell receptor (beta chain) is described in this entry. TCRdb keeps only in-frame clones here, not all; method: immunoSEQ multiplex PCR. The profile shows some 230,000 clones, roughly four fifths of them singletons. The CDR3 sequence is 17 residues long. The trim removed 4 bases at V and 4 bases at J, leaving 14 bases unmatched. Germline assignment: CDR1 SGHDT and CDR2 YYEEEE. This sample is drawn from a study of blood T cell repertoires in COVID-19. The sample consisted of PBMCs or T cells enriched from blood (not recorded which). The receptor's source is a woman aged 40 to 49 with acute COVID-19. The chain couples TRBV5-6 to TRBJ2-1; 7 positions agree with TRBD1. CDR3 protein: CASSLGRLRQGYNEQFF. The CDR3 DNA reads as TGTGCCAGCAGCCTGGGTCGTTTGAGACAGGGATACAATGAGCAGTTCTTC.